The 19 T cell receptor beta chains below all came from one sample that was sequenced in a study of metastatic and nonmetastatic thyroid tumors. Ahead of thyroid surgery, no patient had received treatment of any kind. Using MiXCR, TCRdb reanalyzed the PCR reads. The sample holds roughly 16,000 clones, roughly 26% seen once. Sequences were obtained from tumor tissue. All receptors come from a male donor with papillary thyroid cancer or a benign thyroid nodule (not recorded which). Some clones in this sample may be carry-over from other donors' samples.

Ten or more counts support this clone. The chain carries TRBV20-1 and TRBJ2-4, with 7 bases aligning to TRBD2. This CDR3 region has 11 residues. After removal of 0 bases from V and 16 bases from J, the junction contained 6 bases not matched to a gene. CDR1 is DFQATT, CDR2 SNEGSKA, per germline (reference sequence). The CDR3 DNA follows: TGCAGTGCTAGAGAGGGTCGGGGGGAATACTTC. It encodes CSAREGRGEYF.

On this clone itself: The junction does not match germline at one end; this may be a read error. This chain joins TRBV20-1 and TRBJ2-7; 9 positions match TRBD2. This CDR3 comprises 15 residues. In germline, CDR1 is DFQATT, CDR2 SNEGSKA (reference sequence). The CDR3 DNA reads as TGCAGTGCTAGAGATCCGTTAGCGGGAGAGAGGGAGCTGTACTTC. It encodes CSARDPLAGERELYF.

The CDR3 DNA is TGCGCCAGCAGCTTCTCGGGGTCCCCTGGGTATGAGAAGCAGTACTTC. It is translated as CASSFSGSPGYEKQYF. V is TRBV5-1 and J is TRBJ2-7; D perhaps matches TRBD2 (5 bases). The germline V and J ends were trimmed by 2 bases and 8 bases, with 23 bases remaining between them. The CDR3 has 16 residues. In germline, CDR1 is SGHRS, CDR2 YFSETQ.

This clone is medium-sized within its sample. The chain combines TRBV2 with TRBJ2-5; no clear D. V lost 7 bases and J lost 4, with 19 bases in between. The CDR3 is 15 residues long. Germline assignment: CDR1 SNHLY and CDR2 FYNNEI. The CDR3 bases are TGTGCCAGCACTATTGGGATCGGCGGCGGAGAGACCCAGTACTTC. It specifies CASTIGIGGGETQYF.

This chain joins TRBV11-2 and TRBJ2-1; D is unresolved. CDR3 size: 15 residues. V gave up 7 bases and J gave up 4 bases, with 17 bases separating them. Per the germline V gene, CDR1 is SGHAT and CDR2 is FQNNGV. CDR3 nucleotides: TGTGCCAGCAACTGGCCTGCTACCGCATACAATGAGCAGTTCTTC. Protein: CASNWPATAYNEQFF.

Only a few counts were recorded for this clone. V is TRBV25-1 and J is TRBJ1-2; D may be TRBD1 (5 bases). CDR3 length: 15 amino acids. Germline V gene data show CDR1 as MGHDK and CDR2 as SYGVNS. Trimming cost V 2 bases and J 8 bases, with 18 bases left between them. The CDR3 sequence: CASSEPGQGREGYTF. DNA of the CDR3: TGTGCCAGCAGTGAACCAGGGCAGGGAAGGGAAGGCTACACCTTC.

The V call is TRBV6-1, the J call TRBJ2-7, with D tentatively TRBD2 (5 bases). The germline V and J ends were trimmed by 3 bases and 5 bases, with 11 bases remaining between them. Germline V gene lookup returns CDR1 MNHNS and CDR2 SASEGT. This CDR3 has 13 amino acids. CDR3 coding DNA: TGTGCCAGCAGTGACGGGATCGCCGACGAGCAGTACTTC. Protein: CASSDGIADEQYF.

This clone was counted at least ten times. This chain uses TRBV7-3 with TRBJ2-4, with TRBD1 matching over 11 bases. Germline V gene sequence: CDR1 SGHTA, CDR2 FQGTGA. V was pared by 5 bases and J by 8 bases, with 5 bases of the junction left unmatched. The CDR3 is made up of 14 amino acids. The CDR3 is CASSGGDRGDIQYF. CDR3 bases: TGTGCCAGCAGCGGCGGGGACAGGGGGGACATTCAGTACTTC.

This clone was observed a few times. The V gene is TRBV5-4, the J gene TRBJ2-3; D is unresolved. The germline V gene has CDR1 SGHNT and CDR2 YYREEE (reference sequence). The V end lost 0 bases, the J end lost 4 bases, and 9 bases lay between the germline ends. This CDR3 region has 14 residues. DNA of the CDR3: TGTGCCAGCAGCTTGGCCCCGACTGCAGATACGCAGTATTTT. It translates to CASSLAPTADTQYF.

This clone has a count of ten or more. The gene calls are TRBV15 and TRBJ2-2; weak D call: TRBD1 (6 bases). V was clipped by 3 bases and J by 1 base, with 15 bases between them. The germline V gene has CDR1 LNHNV and CDR2 YYDKDF (reference sequence). This CDR3 has 17 residues. The CDR3 DNA reads as TGTGCCACCAGCAGCGCCACAGGGTGGTTGAACACCGGGGAGCTGTTTTTT. Its translation is CATSSATGWLNTGELFF.

This clone occurred a few times. V usage is TRBV28 and J usage is TRBJ2-1, with TRBD2 matching 11 bases. Germline-derived CDR1 and CDR2 are MDHEN and SYDVKM. The CDR3 loop spans 17 amino acids. Trimming at V came to 5 bases and at J to 0 bases, leaving 6 bases not matched to a gene. Here the CDR3 DNA reads TGTGCCAGCAGTCAGGGGACTAGCGGATTCTCCTACAATGAGCAGTTCTTC. Translating it yields CASSQGTSGFSYNEQFF.

In this sample, this clone turned up once. The CDR3 DNA follows: TGTGCCAGCATCCCTAACCCCGGGAGCACAGATACGCAGTATTTT. Translated: CASIPNPGSTDTQYF. The J gene is TRBJ2-3, the V gene TRBV3-1; unclear D gene. There are 15 residues in the CDR3. Germline CDR1 and CDR2: LGHDT and YNNKEL (reference sequence). V gave up 7 bases and J gave up 0 bases, with 14 bases separating them.

The chain employs TRBV7-6 and TRBJ1-6, with D perhaps matching TRBD1 (5 bases). Germline assignment: CDR1 SGHVS and CDR2 FNYEAQ. This CDR3 spans 13 amino acids. V was pared by 5 bases and J by 9 bases, with 11 bases between. Here the CDR3 DNA reads TGTGCCAGCAGCCCGCGAGGGACTTCACCCCTCCACTTT. It yields the protein CASSPRGTSPLHF.

This rearrangement joins TRBV10-2 to TRBJ1-5, with D possibly matching TRBD1 (5 bases). Germline V lookup: CDR1 WSHSY, CDR2 SAAADI. V lost 5 bases and J 3 bases, leaving 11 bases between the germline ends. The CDR3 is 14 residues long. The CDR3 DNA sequence: TGCGCCAGCAGTTACTCGGACATCAATCAGCCCCAGCATTTT. Protein sequence: CASSYSDINQPQHF.

This clone was recorded many times. V is TRBV5-1 and J is TRBJ2-5, with D possibly matching TRBD1 (6 bases). Trimming took off 0 bases at V and 0 bases at J, with 15 bases between the two ends. The CDR3 sequence is 17 residues long. Germline V gene sequence: CDR1 SGHRS, CDR2 YFSETQ. The CDR3 reads CASSLAPGHSYQETQYF. The CDR3 DNA reads as TGCGCCAGCAGCTTGGCCCCGGGACACTCGTACCAAGAGACCCAGTACTTC.

This clone was recorded many times. The chain combines TRBV6-1 with TRBJ1-2; D gene unclear. The CDR3 is made up of 16 amino acids. Germline CDR1 and CDR2: MNHNS and SASEGT. V lost 0 bases and J 4 bases, leaving 15 bases between the germline ends. This CDR3 reads CASSEAVADPFYGYTF. DNA of the CDR3: TGTGCCAGCAGTGAAGCCGTGGCAGATCCCTTCTATGGCTACACCTTC.

This clone has at least ten counts. V usage is TRBV11-1 and J usage is TRBJ2-1; maybe TRBD1 (6 bases). The ends were cut back, 5 bases at V and 7 bases at J, with 9 bases in the middle. CDR3 size: 12 residues. The germline CDR1 and CDR2 sequences are SGHAT and FQDESV (reference sequence). CDR3 bases: TGTGCCAGCAGCATCCAGGGGAATGAGCAGTTCTTC. Its protein is CASSIQGNEQFF.

The sample holds many counts of this clone. This chain links TRBV20-1 with TRBJ2-7, with 10 bases fitting TRBD2. The CDR3 loop spans 16 amino acids. J was trimmed by 0 bases and V by 3 bases; bases with no gene match: 8. Germline V gene data show CDR1 as DFQATT and CDR2 as SNEGSKA (reference sequence). CDR3 DNA sequence: TGCAGTGCTAGTGGCCTAGCGGGAGTCATCTCCTACGAGCAGTACTTC. It specifies CSASGLAGVISYEQYF.

This clone was counted ten times or more. This chain connects TRBV7-8 to TRBJ1-5; D uncertain. CDR3 length equals 17 residues. Trimming took 0 bases from V and 2 from J, leaving 14 bases between them. Germline assignment: CDR1 SGHVS and CDR2 FQNEAQ. The CDR3 region has the DNA TGTGCCAGCAGCTTAGCGGTAAGCCCGGAGGGCAATCAGCCCCAGCATTTT. It yields the protein CASSLAVSPEGNQPQHF.